The entry that follows covers one T cell receptor beta chain sequence. The library targeted TCRbeta and was prepared with unique molecular identifiers. TCRdb itself ran the PCR reads through MiXCR, one entry per CDR3 protein. This repertoire shows about 610,000 distinct CDR3 sequences, about 10% found once; its top ten account for roughly 4%. The sample comes from a study of T-cell reconstitution after alpha-beta-depleted transplantation in children. This specimen was PBMCs from the stem cell graft donor, taken from the stem cell graft. This clonotype was sampled from a human donor who donated a stem cell graft to a child with acute myeloid leukemia.

The CDR3 bases are TGTGCCAGCGGGGATGACAGGGGGAACACTGAAGCTTTCTTT. Its translation: CASGDDRGNTEAFF. This chain links TRBV2 with TRBJ1-1; the match to TRBD1 covers 8 bases. This CDR3 has 14 residues. V was clipped by 8 bases and J by 1 base; unmatched bases: 6. Germline values: CDR1 SNHLY, CDR2 FYNNEI.